This record looks at one T cell receptor (beta chain) sequence and its context. Time point meaning: after neoadjuvant nivolumab, at surgical resection. These newly diagnosed stage II-IVA oral cavity squamous cell carcinoma patients had no prior systemic or radiation treatment. The patients had HPV-negative, locally advanced oral cavity squamous cell carcinoma. Blood cells were analyzed directly, without culture or expansion. This record belongs to a study of neoadjuvant anti-PD-1 for oral cavity cancer. V was cut by 4 bases and J by 8 bases, with 22 bases left in between. Germline V CDR1 and CDR2: SGHRS, YFSETQ. The CDR3 sequence is 16 residues long. Sequencing was performed with immunoSEQ multiplex PCR; in TCRdb, only in-frame clones are kept and a portion is missing. The repertoire holds more than 9,500 clones, with 50% to 80% as singletons.

The rearrangement joins TRBV5-1 to TRBJ2-1, with D possibly called TRBD1 or TRBD2 (5 bases each). The sequence derives from a person between 40 and 85 years old with oral cavity squamous cell carcinoma. The sequenced sample was PBMCs, obtained after nivolumab (anti-PD-1) treatment. The CDR3: CASSLPSRVGADEQFF. DNA for the CDR3: TGCGCCAGCAGCCTACCATCGAGGGTCGGGGCAGATGAGCAGTTCTTC.